This passage covers 28 T cell receptor beta chains from one sample sequenced in a study of blood T cell repertoires in COVID-19. Clones were sequenced by immunoSEQ multiplex PCR, and TCRdb holds only the in-frame ones, with some missing. This sample has over 200,000 clones; 85% to 90% occur once, and the top ten carry about 14%. The sequenced sample was PBMCs or T cells enriched from blood (not recorded which). The receptors were gathered from a man between 18 and 35 years old who had recovered from COVID-19.

The J gene is TRBJ1-2, the V gene TRBV11-2; no firm D call. The CDR3 has 14 residues. Germline V gene lookup returns CDR1 SGHAT and CDR2 FQNNGV. V lost 0 bases and J 7 bases, leaving 12 bases between the germline ends. CDR3 coding DNA: TGTGCCAGCAGCTTAGAGTCAGGCCGCATTGGCTACACCTTC. Its translation is CASSLESGRIGYTF.

This chain links TRBV5-4 with TRBJ2-7; 8 bases fit TRBD2. The CDR3 consists of 16 residues. With 1 base clipped from V and 1 base from J, the junction kept 7 bases outside the gene matches. Germline V lookup: CDR1 SGHNT, CDR2 YYREEE (reference sequence). CDR3 sequence: CASSLYSGDGSYEQYF. The CDR3 DNA reads TGTGCCAGCAGCTTGTATAGCGGGGACGGATCCTACGAGCAGTACTTC.

The V gene is TRBV18, the J gene TRBJ1-3; TRBD1 matches at 9 bases. Germline values: CDR1 KGHSH, CDR2 LQKENI. Trimming cost V 3 bases and J 4 bases; bases outside gene matches: 7. The CDR3 length is 16 residues. CDR3 in DNA: TGTGCCAGCTCACCGGCGGGACAGGGAACCGGAAACACCATATATTTT. Residues: CASSPAGQGTGNTIYF.

This sequence joins TRBV19 and TRBJ1-2; TRBD1 matches at 11 bases. The CDR3 has 16 amino acids. Germline V gene data show CDR1 as LNHDA and CDR2 as SQIVND (reference sequence). V dropped 6 bases and J dropped 5; count of bases not matched to a gene: 11. The DNA for the CDR3 is TGTGCCAGTAGGAAAATCGCCGGGACAGGGGGTTATGGCTACACCTTC. This sequence encodes CASRKIAGTGGYGYTF. Supplemented by reference TRBV19 and TRBJ1-2, the full variable domain reads DGGITQSPKYLFRKEGQNVTLSCEQNLNHDAMYWYRQDPGQGLRLIYYSQIVNDFQKGDIAEGYSVSREKKESFPLTVTSAQKNPTAFYLCASRKIAGTGGYGYTFGSGTRLTVV.

The chain uses TRBV29-1 and TRBJ2-3, with a weak D call TRBD1 (6 bases). The germline gives CDR1 SQVTM, CDR2 ANQGSEA. V lost 7 bases, J lost 6 bases, and 20 bases lay in between. The CDR3 covers 14 residues. The CDR3 DNA reads TGCAGCGATACTCCCGTCAGGGGTGGGGATACGCAGTATTTT. Translated: CSDTPVRGGDTQYF.

The chain couples TRBV6-1 to TRBJ2-3; D remains unclear. This CDR3 has 14 amino acids. Germline V gene data show CDR1 as MNHNS and CDR2 as SASEGT. V was trimmed by 1 base and J by 1 base, leaving 6 bases between them. The CDR3 loop is CASSEGPGTDTQYF. Written as DNA, the CDR3 is TGTGCCAGCAGTGAAGGGCCTGGCACAGATACGCAGTATTTT.

The chain carries TRBV12-3 or TRBV12-4 and TRBJ2-5; the D is unclear. This CDR3 has 11 residues. V was shortened by 5 bases and J by 6 bases, with 7 bases between the two germline ends. The CDR3 nucleotides are TGTGCCAGCAGTCCCCAGAAGACCCAGTACTTC. Protein: CASSPQKTQYF.

This clone came up once. This sequence joins TRBV7-2 and TRBJ1-1, with D maybe TRBD1 (5 bases). From germline, CDR1 is SGHTA and CDR2 FQGNSA. The CDR3 contains 16 residues. The ends were cut back, 5 bases at V and 2 bases at J, with 18 bases in the middle. CDR3 residues: CASSARVDTSNTEAFF. The DNA for the CDR3 is TGTGCCAGCAGCGCCAGGGTGGACACCAGCAACACTGAAGCTTTCTTT.

V usage is TRBV7-9 and J usage is TRBJ1-6; D ambiguous. The germline V gene has CDR1 SEHNR and CDR2 FQNEAQ (reference sequence). Trimming left V 7 bases short and J 3 bases short, with 16 bases between. The CDR3 runs to 16 residues. CDR3: CASTPYSGIYNSPLHF. In DNA form, the CDR3 reads TGTGCCAGCACCCCTTATTCGGGAATCTATAATTCACCCCTCCACTTT.

V gene TRBV15 combines with J gene TRBJ2-7; TRBD2 matches at 7 bases. The CDR3 is made up of 12 amino acids. Germline V gene sequence: CDR1 LNHNV, CDR2 YYDKDF (reference sequence). J was trimmed by 7 bases and V by 1 base; bases with no gene match: 1. The CDR3 reads CATSRAGGEQYF. The DNA for the CDR3 is TGTGCCACCAGCAGAGCGGGAGGAGAGCAGTACTTC.

This clone appeared once. The chain carries TRBV25-1 and TRBJ1-2; 7 bases line up with TRBD1. Germline loops: CDR1 MGHDK, CDR2 SYGVNS. CDR3 length: 17 residues. V lost 1 base to trimming and J lost 4 bases; unmatched junction nucleotides: 12. The CDR3 sequence: CASSESTPSTGSYGYTF. In DNA form, the CDR3 reads TGTGCCAGCAGTGAATCCACTCCTTCGACAGGGTCCTATGGCTACACCTTC.

The gene calls are TRBV5-1 and TRBJ2-1, with D maybe TRBD2 (7 bases). Trimming removed 0 bases at V and 9 bases at J, with 19 bases between. The length of the CDR3 is 16 residues. Germline CDR1 and CDR2: SGHRS and YFSETQ. The CDR3 DNA follows: TGCGCCAGCAGCTTGGGTGCATCGGCCCGGGGGGCTGAGCAGTTCTTC. This sequence encodes CASSLGASARGAEQFF.

Remarks on this clone: At the DNA level, this CDR3 is encoded by other sequences in the same sample as well. The chain employs TRBV3-1 (or the pseudogene TRBV3-2) and TRBJ1-1, with a tentative D call TRBD1 (5 bases). Germline V lookup: CDR1 LGHDT, CDR2 YNNKEL (reference sequence). The CDR3 extends over 13 amino acids. The ends were cut back, 4 bases at V and 0 bases at J, with 6 bases in the middle. CDR3 amino acids: CASSRGLNTEAFF. CDR3 sequence (DNA): TGTGCCAGCAGCCGGGGCCTGAACACTGAAGCTTTCTTT.

This chain links TRBV28 with TRBJ2-3; 10 positions agree with TRBD2. The germline CDR1 and CDR2 sequences are MDHEN and SYDVKM. This CDR3 comprises 18 residues. J gave up 2 bases and V 2 bases, and 10 bases lay outside the gene matches. CDR3 sequence reads: CASSLPLAGLSNTDTQYF. CDR3 sequence (DNA): TGTGCCAGCAGTTTACCACTAGCGGGACTTTCGAACACAGATACGCAGTATTTT. The whole variable domain, filled in from reference TRBV28 and TRBJ2-3, reads DVKVTQSSRYLVKRTGEKVFLECVQDMDHENMFWYRQDPGLGLRLIYFSYDVKMKEKGDIPEGYSVSREKKERFSLILESASTNQTSMYLCASSLPLAGLSNTDTQYFGPGTRLTVL.

The V and J genes are TRBV5-1 and TRBJ1-1, with TRBD1 matching 7 bases. The CDR3 consists of 13 residues. Germline V lookup: CDR1 SGHRS, CDR2 YFSETQ. Unmatched junction bases numbered 8, after V lost 4 bases and J lost 8 bases. CDR3 amino acids: CASSAGTVLEAFF. CDR3 DNA: TGCGCCAGCAGCGCCGGGACAGTCTTAGAAGCTTTCTTT. Drawing the rest from reference TRBV5-1 and TRBJ1-1, the complete variable domain is KAGVTQTPRYLIKTRGQQVTLSCSPISGHRSVSWYQQTPGQGLQFLFEYFSETQRNKGNFPGRFSGRQFSNSRSEMNVSTLELGDSALYLCASSAGTVLEAFFGQGTRLTVV.

CDR3 bases: TGTGCCAGCAGCCTCGACTATAACTCCTACAATGAGCAGTTCTTC. Translating gives CASSLDYNSYNEQFF. The chain combines TRBV9 with TRBJ2-1, with a tentative D call TRBD2 (5 bases). Trimming pared 4 bases from V and 0 bases from J, leaving 11 bases between. Germline lookup yields CDR1 SGDLS and CDR2 YYNGEE. The CDR3 runs 15 residues.

This clone occurred a few times. The rearrangement joins TRBV7-2 to TRBJ2-7; 9 bases are a match to TRBD1. With 5 bases clipped from V and 1 base from J, the junction kept 3 bases outside the gene matches. This CDR3 spans 14 amino acids. CDR1 and CDR2 (germline): SGHTA, FQGNSA. The CDR3 spells CASSPGTGSYEQYF. The CDR3 DNA follows: TGTGCCAGCAGCCCAGGGACAGGGTCCTACGAGCAGTACTTC.

This clone was detected only a few times. The rearrangement joins TRBV5-6 to TRBJ1-3; D is possibly TRBD1 (6 bases). Between the trimmed V and J ends, which lost 1 base and 3 bases, there was a span of 11 bases. This CDR3 region has 15 residues. Looked up from germline, CDR1 is SGHDT and CDR2 is YYEEEE. CDR3 sequence reads: CASSLFRGSGNTIYF. CDR3 nucleotide sequence: TGTGCCAGCAGCTTGTTCAGGGGTAGTGGAAACACCATATATTTT.

The gene calls are TRBV10-3 and TRBJ2-7; D may be TRBD1 (5 bases). With 3 bases removed from V and 5 bases from J, the gap between germline ends came to 11 bases. CDR3 length equals 13 residues. The germline V gene has CDR1 ENHRY and CDR2 SYGVKD. The CDR3 is CAISDSRQHEQYF. The CDR3 DNA reads as TGTGCCATCAGTGATTCGAGACAGCACGAGCAGTACTTC.

The CDR3 spells CASSLAQSYNEQFF. The DNA for the CDR3 is TGCGCCAGCAGCTTGGCGCAGTCTTACAATGAGCAGTTCTTC. The chain employs TRBV5-1 and TRBJ2-1; D remains unclear. This CDR3 contains 14 residues. The V gene lost 0 bases and the J gene lost 4 bases, with 8 bases spanning the gap. The V gene's germline CDR1 is SGHRS and CDR2 YFSETQ. Looking up the rest from reference TRBV5-1 and TRBJ2-1 gives the full variable domain: KAGVTQTPRYLIKTRGQQVTLSCSPISGHRSVSWYQQTPGQGLQFLFEYFSETQRNKGNFPGRFSGRQFSNSRSEMNVSTLELGDSALYLCASSLAQSYNEQFFGPGTRLTVL.

The CDR3 here is CASSWTSGSREQFF. CDR3 in DNA: TGTGCCAGCAGCTGGACTAGCGGGAGCAGGGAGCAGTTCTTC. The chain uses TRBV5-4 and TRBJ2-1; the match to TRBD2 covers 13 bases. The CDR3 covers 14 residues. V shed 3 bases, J shed 10 bases, and the junction held 4 bases outside the gene matches. CDR1 and CDR2 (germline): SGHNT, YYREEE (reference sequence).

This chain uses TRBV7-2 with TRBJ2-5; TRBD2 matches at 7 bases. Trimming at V came to 5 bases and at J to 0 bases, leaving 6 bases not matched to a gene. The length of the CDR3 is 15 residues. The germline CDR1 and CDR2 sequences are SGHTA and FQGNSA. The CDR3 sequence is CASSPRAGDQETQYF. CDR3 nucleotides: TGTGCCAGCAGCCCCCGGGCGGGGGACCAAGAGACCCAGTACTTC.

The table lists this clone with a count of one. The chain is built from TRBV7-9 and TRBJ1-1; 9 bases are a match to TRBD1. J was trimmed by 6 bases and V by 4 bases; bases with no gene match: 6. This CDR3 spans 14 amino acids. CDR1 and CDR2 from the germline V gene are SEHNR and FQNEAQ (reference sequence). CDR3 in DNA: TGTGCCAGCAGCTCCCCGGGACAGGGATCTGAAGCTTTCTTT. This codes for CASSSPGQGSEAFF.

A note on this clone: The junction does not match germline at one end; this may be a read error. V and J are TRBV10-3 and TRBJ1-1; the match to TRBD1 covers 7 bases. The CDR3 sequence is 16 residues long. Germline V gene lookup returns CDR1 ENHRY and CDR2 SYGVKD. The CDR3 loop reads CAFSPGQEKLNTEAFF. CDR3 DNA: TGTGCCTTCAGCCCCGGACAGGAAAAATTGAACACTGAAGCTTTCTTT.

This clone was observed a single time. This chain joins TRBV21-1 and TRBJ2-7; the D call in the table, TRBD1, was not verified against the DNA. TRBV21-1 is an annotated pseudogene. This CDR3 has 17 residues. As DNA, the CDR3 is TGTGCCAGCAGCAAAGTACCACAAAGACAGGTTAACTACGAGCAGTACTTC. This gives the protein CASSKVPQRQVNYEQYF.

V is TRBV7-9 and J is TRBJ1-1; the D is unclear. Germline V CDR1 and CDR2: SEHNR, FQNEAQ (reference sequence). The CDR3 is made up of 12 amino acids. V was trimmed by 6 bases and J by 5 bases, leaving 10 bases between them. This CDR3 reads CASRALGTEAFF. CDR3 bases: TGTGCCAGCAGGGCCCTAGGAACTGAAGCTTTCTTT.

The chain employs TRBV5-5 and TRBJ1-3, with D uncertain. Trimming shortened V by 7 bases and J by 0 bases, and 5 bases separated the two germline ends. CDR1 is SGHKS, CDR2 YYEKEE, per germline (reference sequence). The CDR3 runs to 12 residues. CDR3 region: CASSRSGNTIYF. In DNA form, the CDR3 reads TGTGCCAGCTCTCGCTCTGGAAACACCATATATTTT.

V and J are TRBV15 and TRBJ1-1; TRBD1 matches at 8 bases. This CDR3 spans 15 amino acids. Germline V gives CDR1 LNHNV, CDR2 YYDKDF (reference sequence). V shed 8 bases, J shed 5 bases, and the junction held 13 bases outside the gene matches. CDR3 sequence (DNA): TGTGCCACCTCCGGACAGGGAAATTTTCGGACTGAAGCTTTCTTT. It encodes CATSGQGNFRTEAFF.